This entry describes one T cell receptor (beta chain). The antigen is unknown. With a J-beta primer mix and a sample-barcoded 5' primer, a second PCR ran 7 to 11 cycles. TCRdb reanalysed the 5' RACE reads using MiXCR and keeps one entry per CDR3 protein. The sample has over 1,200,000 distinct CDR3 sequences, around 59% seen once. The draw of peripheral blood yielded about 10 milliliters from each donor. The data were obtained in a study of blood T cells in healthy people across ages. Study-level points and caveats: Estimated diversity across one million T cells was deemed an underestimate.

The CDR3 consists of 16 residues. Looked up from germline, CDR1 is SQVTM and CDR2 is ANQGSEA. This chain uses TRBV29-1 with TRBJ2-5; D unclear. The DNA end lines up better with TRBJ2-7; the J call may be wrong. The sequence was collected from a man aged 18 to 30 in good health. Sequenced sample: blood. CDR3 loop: CSVLLIDALGNYEQYF. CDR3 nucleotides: TGCAGCGTTCTTTTAATCGATGCCCTGGGAAACTACGAGCAGTACTTC.